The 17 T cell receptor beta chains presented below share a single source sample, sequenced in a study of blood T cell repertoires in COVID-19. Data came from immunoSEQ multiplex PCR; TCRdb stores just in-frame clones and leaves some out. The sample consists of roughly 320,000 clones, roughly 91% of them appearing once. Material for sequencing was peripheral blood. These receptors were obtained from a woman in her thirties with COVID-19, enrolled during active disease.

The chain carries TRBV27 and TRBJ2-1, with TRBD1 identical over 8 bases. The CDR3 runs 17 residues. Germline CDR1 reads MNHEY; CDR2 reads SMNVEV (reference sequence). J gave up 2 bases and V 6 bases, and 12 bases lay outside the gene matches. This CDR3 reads CASSKRGTGRTYNEQFF. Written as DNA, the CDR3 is TGTGCCAGCAGCAAGAGAGGGACAGGTCGCACCTACAATGAGCAGTTCTTC.

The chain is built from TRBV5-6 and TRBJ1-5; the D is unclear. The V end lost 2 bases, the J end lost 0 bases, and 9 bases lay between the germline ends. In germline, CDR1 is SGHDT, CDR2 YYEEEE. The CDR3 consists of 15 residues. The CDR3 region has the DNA TGTGCCAGCAGCTTACAGCATTATAGCAATCAGCCCCAGCATTTT. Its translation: CASSLQHYSNQPQHF.

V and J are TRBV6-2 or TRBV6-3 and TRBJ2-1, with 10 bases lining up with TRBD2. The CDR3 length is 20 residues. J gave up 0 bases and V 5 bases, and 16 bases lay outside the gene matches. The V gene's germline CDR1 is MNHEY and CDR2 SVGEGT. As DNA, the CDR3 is TGTGCCAGCAGTCCAAGGGGAGCTAGCGGGGGTCTCTTCTCCTACAATGAGCAGTTCTTC. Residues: CASSPRGASGGLFSYNEQFF.

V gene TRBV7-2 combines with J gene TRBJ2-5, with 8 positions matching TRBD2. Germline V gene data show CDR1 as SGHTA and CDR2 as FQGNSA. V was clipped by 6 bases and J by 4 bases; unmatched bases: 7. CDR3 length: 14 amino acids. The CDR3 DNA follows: TGTGCCAGCAGGCTCGGGGGGGCGGGAGAGACCCAGTACTTC. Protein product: CASRLGGAGETQYF.

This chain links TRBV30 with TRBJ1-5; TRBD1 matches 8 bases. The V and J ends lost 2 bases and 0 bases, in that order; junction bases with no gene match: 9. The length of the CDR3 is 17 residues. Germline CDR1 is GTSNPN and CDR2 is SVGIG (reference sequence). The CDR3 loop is CAWSPSIDRGSNQPQHF. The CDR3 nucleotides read TGTGCCTGGAGTCCCAGCATTGACAGGGGTAGCAATCAGCCCCAGCATTTT.

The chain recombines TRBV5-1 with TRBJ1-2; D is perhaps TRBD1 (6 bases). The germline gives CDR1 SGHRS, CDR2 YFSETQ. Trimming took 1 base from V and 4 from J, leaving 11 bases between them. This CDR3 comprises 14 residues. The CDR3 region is CASSLHDRTYGYTF. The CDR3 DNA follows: TGCGCCAGCAGCTTGCACGACAGGACCTATGGCTACACCTTC.

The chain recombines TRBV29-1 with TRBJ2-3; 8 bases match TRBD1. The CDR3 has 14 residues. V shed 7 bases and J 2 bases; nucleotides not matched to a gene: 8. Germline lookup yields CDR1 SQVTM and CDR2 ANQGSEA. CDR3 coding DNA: TGCAGCGCATGGACAGGGTCCCTCACAGATACGCAGTATTTT. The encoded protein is CSAWTGSLTDTQYF.

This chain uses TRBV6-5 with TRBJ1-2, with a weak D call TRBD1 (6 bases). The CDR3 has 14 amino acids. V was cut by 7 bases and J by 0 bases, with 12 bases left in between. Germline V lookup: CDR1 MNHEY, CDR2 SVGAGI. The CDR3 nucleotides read TGTGCCAGCACCCGGACAGATTCTAACTATGGCTACACCTTC. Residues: CASTRTDSNYGYTF.

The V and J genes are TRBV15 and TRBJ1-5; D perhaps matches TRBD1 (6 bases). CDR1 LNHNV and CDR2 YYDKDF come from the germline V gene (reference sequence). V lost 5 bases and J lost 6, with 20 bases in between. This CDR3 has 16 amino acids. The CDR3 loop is CATSEVGRGVSQPQHF. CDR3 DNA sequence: TGTGCCACCAGCGAGGTAGGCAGGGGAGTTTCTCAGCCCCAGCATTTT.

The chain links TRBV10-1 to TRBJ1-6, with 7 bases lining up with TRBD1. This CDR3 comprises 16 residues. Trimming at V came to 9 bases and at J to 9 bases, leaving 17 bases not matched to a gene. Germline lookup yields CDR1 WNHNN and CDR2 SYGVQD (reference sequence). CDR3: CARTGRGAPRGSPLHF. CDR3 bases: TGCGCCAGGACAGGGCGGGGGGCCCCCCGAGGTTCACCCCTCCACTTT.

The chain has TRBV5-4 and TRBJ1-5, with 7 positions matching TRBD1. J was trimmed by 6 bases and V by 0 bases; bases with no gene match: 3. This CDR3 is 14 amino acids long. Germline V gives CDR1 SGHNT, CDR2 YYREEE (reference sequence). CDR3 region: CASSLAGGGQPQHF. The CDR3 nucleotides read TGTGCCAGCAGCTTGGCAGGGGGAGGTCAGCCCCAGCATTTT.

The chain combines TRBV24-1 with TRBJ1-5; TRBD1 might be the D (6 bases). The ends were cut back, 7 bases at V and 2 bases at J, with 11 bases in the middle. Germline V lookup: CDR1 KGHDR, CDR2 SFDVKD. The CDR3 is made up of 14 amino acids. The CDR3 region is CATSPTGGNQPQHF. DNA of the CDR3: TGTGCCACCAGCCCGACAGGCGGCAATCAGCCCCAGCATTTT.

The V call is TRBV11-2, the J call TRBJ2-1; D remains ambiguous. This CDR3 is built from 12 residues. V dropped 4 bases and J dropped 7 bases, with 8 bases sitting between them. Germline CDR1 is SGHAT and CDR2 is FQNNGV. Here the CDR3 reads CASSSLRNEQFF. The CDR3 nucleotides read TGTGCCAGCAGCTCCCTCAGGAATGAGCAGTTCTTC.

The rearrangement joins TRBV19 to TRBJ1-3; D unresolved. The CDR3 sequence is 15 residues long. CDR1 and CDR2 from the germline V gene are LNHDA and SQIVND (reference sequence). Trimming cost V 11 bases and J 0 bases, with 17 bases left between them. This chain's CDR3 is CAGTDDISSGNTIYF. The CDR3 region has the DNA TGTGCCGGAACAGATGACATTAGCTCTGGAAACACCATATATTTT.

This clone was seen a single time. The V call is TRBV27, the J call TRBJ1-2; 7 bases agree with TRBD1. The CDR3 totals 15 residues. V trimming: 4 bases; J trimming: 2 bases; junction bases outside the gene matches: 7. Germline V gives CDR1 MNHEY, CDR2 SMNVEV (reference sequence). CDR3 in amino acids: CASSYGGGINYGYTF. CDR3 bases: TGTGCCAGCAGTTATGGAGGGGGCATAAACTATGGCTACACCTTC.

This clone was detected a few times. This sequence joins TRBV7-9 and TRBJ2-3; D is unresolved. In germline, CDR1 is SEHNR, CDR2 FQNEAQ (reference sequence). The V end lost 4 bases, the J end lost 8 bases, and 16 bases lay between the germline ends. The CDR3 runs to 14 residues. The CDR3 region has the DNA TGTGCCAGCAGCTCCGGGTTCCGAGAAGGTACGCAGTATTTT. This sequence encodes CASSSGFREGTQYF.

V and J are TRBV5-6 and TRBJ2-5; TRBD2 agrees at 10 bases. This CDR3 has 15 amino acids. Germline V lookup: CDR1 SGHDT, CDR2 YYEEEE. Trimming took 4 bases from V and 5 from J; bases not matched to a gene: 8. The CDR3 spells CASSVLAGAVETQYF. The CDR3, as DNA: TGTGCCAGCAGCGTGCTAGCGGGGGCGGTGGAGACCCAGTACTTC.